These 23 T cell receptor beta chains originate from one sample sequenced in a study of technical replicates of blood from several donors. Some clones are missing from TCRdb's copy, which holds only in-frame ones; the method was immunoSEQ multiplex PCR. Of about 53,000 clones in the sample, just over 85% were seen once. Sequenced input: PBMCs. The receptors were sampled from a human donor in good health. Some clones in this sample may be carry-over from other donors' samples.

The chain links TRBV5-6 to TRBJ1-1; TRBD1 is a possible D gene (6 bases). Trimming removed 0 bases at V and 2 bases at J, with 14 bases between. Germline values: CDR1 SGHDT, CDR2 YYEEEE. This CDR3 is built from 16 residues. CDR3 residues: CASSLAPAGENTEAFF. CDR3 DNA sequence: TGTGCCAGCAGCTTGGCGCCAGCAGGGGAAAACACTGAAGCTTTCTTT. The full variable domain, rest sourced from reference TRBV5-6 and TRBJ1-1, is DAGVTQSPTHLIKTRGQQVTLRCSPKSGHDTVSWYQQALGQGPQFIFQYYEEEERQRGNFPDRFSGHQFPNYSSELNVNALLLGDSALYLCASSLAPAGENTEAFFGQGTRLTVV.

V usage is TRBV5-1 and J usage is TRBJ2-1; 8 positions match TRBD2. Germline lookup yields CDR1 SGHRS and CDR2 YFSETQ. CDR3 length: 16 amino acids. V lost 4 bases, J lost 7 bases, and 13 bases stayed unmatched. Here the CDR3 DNA reads TGCGCCAGCAGCGCCCAGCGGGGGCTCCCCTCGAATGAGCAGTTCTTC. This sequence encodes CASSAQRGLPSNEQFF.

In its sample, this clone was seen once. The rearrangement joins TRBV21-1 to TRBJ2-1; the table assigns TRBD2, which was not confirmed against the DNA. TRBV21-1 is recorded as a pseudogene. The CDR3 spans 15 residues. Here the CDR3 reads CASSKGSSGSNEQFF. The DNA for the CDR3 is TGTGCCAGCAGCAAAGGTAGTAGCGGGAGCAATGAGCAGTTCTTC.

This clone was counted a few times. The chain carries TRBV4-1 and TRBJ1-2; D gene ambiguous. Germline V lookup: CDR1 MGHRA, CDR2 YSYEKL. V lost 0 bases and J 6 bases, leaving 5 bases between the germline ends. The CDR3 length is 12 residues. The CDR3 loop reads CASSQDADGYTF. The CDR3, as DNA: TGCGCCAGCAGCCAAGATGCGGATGGCTACACCTTC.

V and J are TRBV19 and TRBJ1-5; possibly TRBD1 for D (5 bases). V lost 3 bases and J 3 bases, leaving 15 bases between the germline ends. Germline V gene data show CDR1 as LNHDA and CDR2 as SQIVND (reference sequence). The CDR3 is 16 residues long. The CDR3 protein is CASSMEGPGSNQPQHF. As DNA, the CDR3 is TGTGCCAGTAGTATGGAGGGGCCCGGCTCCAATCAGCCCCAGCATTTT.

J is TRBJ2-7 and V is TRBV29-1; 9 bases fit TRBD2. CDR1 is SQVTM, CDR2 ANQGSEA, per germline. Germline trimming cut 4 bases from V and 6 bases from J; bases unmatched to any gene: 4. This CDR3 has 12 residues. CDR3 sequence reads: CSVVAGVFEQYF. CDR3 nucleotides: TGCAGCGTTGTAGCGGGAGTGTTCGAGCAGTACTTC.

The rearrangement joins TRBV29-1 to TRBJ2-3, with TRBD2 identical over 8 bases. Germline V gives CDR1 SQVTM, CDR2 ANQGSEA. After removal of 3 bases from V and 0 bases from J, the junction contained 2 bases not matched to a gene. The CDR3 extends over 14 amino acids. The CDR3 sequence is CSVDPSGSTDTQYF. As DNA, the CDR3 is TGCAGCGTTGATCCTAGCGGGAGCACAGATACGCAGTATTTT.

The rearrangement links TRBV18 to TRBJ1-1; unclear D gene. The CDR3 length is 14 residues. The germline V and J ends were trimmed by 4 bases and 3 bases, with 12 bases remaining between them. The germline CDR1 and CDR2 sequences are KGHSH and LQKENI. The CDR3 DNA reads TGTGCCAGCTCACTCCTGGGTCGGGACACTGAAGCTTTCTTT. This codes for CASSLLGRDTEAFF.

The CDR3 nucleotides are TGTGCCAGTAGACGACAGGGGGCCCCGACCTACGAGCAGTACTTC. It is translated as CASRRQGAPTYEQYF. The gene calls are TRBV19 and TRBJ2-7; the match to TRBD1 covers 10 bases. The CDR3 consists of 15 residues. V dropped 6 bases and J dropped 2; count of bases not matched to a gene: 7. Germline V gene data show CDR1 as LNHDA and CDR2 as SQIVND (reference sequence).

This chain uses TRBV4-3 with TRBJ2-7; 15 bases are a match to TRBD2. After removal of 0 bases from V and 5 bases from J, the junction contained 11 bases not matched to a gene. Germline assignment: CDR1 LGHNA and CDR2 YSLEER. The CDR3 runs 19 residues. In DNA, the CDR3 is TGCGCCAGCAGCCAAGATCTGAATACGGGACTAGCGGGAGGAGACGAGCAGTACTTC. Amino acid sequence: CASSQDLNTGLAGGDEQYF.

This sequence joins TRBV30 and TRBJ2-1; a possible D gene is TRBD2 (6 bases). The CDR3 consists of 12 residues. V dropped 0 bases and J dropped 11 bases, with 11 bases sitting between them. Per germline, CDR1 GTSNPN and CDR2 SVGIG (reference sequence). CDR3 coding DNA: TGTGCCTGGAGTGTACAGGCGGGACAGCAGTTCTTC. This translates into CAWSVQAGQQFF. Combining the CDR3 with reference TRBV30 and TRBJ2-1 gives the whole variable domain SQTIHQWPATLVQPVGSPLSLECTVEGTSNPNLYWYRQAAGRGLQLLFYSVGIGQISSEVPQNLSASRPQDRQFILSSKKLLLSDSGFYLCAWSVQAGQQFFGPGTRLTVL.

The chain carries TRBV5-1 and TRBJ1-6, with no clear D. With 4 bases removed from V and 10 bases from J, the gap between germline ends came to 15 bases. Germline CDR1 reads SGHRS; CDR2 reads YFSETQ. This CDR3 region has 14 residues. CDR3 sequence reads: CASSRGNAGSPLHF. The CDR3 DNA sequence: TGCGCCAGCAGCCGGGGAAACGCCGGGTCACCCCTCCACTTT.

This sequence joins TRBV27 and TRBJ1-6; 9 nucleotides align to TRBD1. The V gene end was trimmed by 5 bases and the J gene end by 7 bases; junction bases not matched to a gene: 6. Germline V gives CDR1 MNHEY, CDR2 SMNVEV (reference sequence). This CDR3 contains 15 residues. The CDR3 nucleotides are TGTGCCAGCAGTAAAGGGGACAGGGACAATTCACCCCTCCACTTT. Translated: CASSKGDRDNSPLHF.

The chain joins TRBV6-5 to TRBJ1-2, with D unclear. The CDR3 sequence is 13 residues long. V was cut by 2 bases and J by 4 bases, with 8 bases left in between. Germline V CDR1 and CDR2: MNHEY, SVGAGI. The CDR3 spells CASSYVAGYGYTF. The CDR3 DNA reads TGTGCCAGCAGTTACGTGGCGGGCTATGGCTACACCTTC.

This chain uses TRBV18 with TRBJ2-7; 7 bases line up with TRBD1. Germline V gene sequence: CDR1 KGHSH, CDR2 LQKENI. V shed 6 bases and J 3 bases; nucleotides not matched to a gene: 8. The CDR3 runs 14 residues. This chain's CDR3 is CASSFGQGDYEQYF. The CDR3 nucleotides read TGTGCCAGCTCCTTCGGGCAGGGGGACTACGAGCAGTACTTC.

The V call is TRBV29-1, the J call TRBJ1-1; 9 nucleotides agree with TRBD1. The germline CDR1 and CDR2 sequences are SQVTM and ANQGSEA. This CDR3 contains 13 residues. V lost 7 bases to trimming and J lost 1 base; unmatched junction nucleotides: 4. In DNA form, the CDR3 reads TGCAGCGCCGACAGGGGGTGGAACACTGAAGCTTTCTTT. The encoded protein is CSADRGWNTEAFF.

The chain has TRBV2 and TRBJ2-7, with a weak D call TRBD2 (7 bases). V dropped 3 bases and J dropped 2 bases, with 14 bases sitting between them. This CDR3 has 15 residues. Germline CDR1 SNHLY, CDR2 FYNNEI. The CDR3 DNA follows: TGTGCCAGCAGTGATTTTCGGGGGGCAGCCTACGAGCAGTACTTC. Translating gives CASSDFRGAAYEQYF.

V gene TRBV6-5 combines with J gene TRBJ2-3, with D unclear. The CDR3 length is 13 residues. Trimming removed 4 bases from V and 1 base from J, with 6 bases in between. Germline V gene lookup returns CDR1 MNHEY and CDR2 SVGAGI. CDR3 DNA sequence: TGTGCCAGCAGTTTGTCTGGCACAGATACGCAGTATTTT. Residues: CASSLSGTDTQYF.

The J gene is TRBJ2-7, the V gene TRBV27, with a weak D call TRBD2 (6 bases). Germline V gives CDR1 MNHEY, CDR2 SMNVEV (reference sequence). The V and J ends lost 5 bases and 3 bases respectively, with 20 bases between them. The length of the CDR3 is 16 residues. The CDR3 DNA reads TGTGCCAGCAGTCCATGGGTGACTAGTACTTTCTACGAGCAGTACTTC. It is translated as CASSPWVTSTFYEQYF.

The CDR3 region is CASRDGTGSYEQYF. CDR3 DNA sequence: TGTGCCAGCAGGGACGGGACAGGGAGCTACGAGCAGTACTTC. This chain links TRBV6-8 with TRBJ2-7; 9 bases line up with TRBD1. CDR3 length equals 14 residues. The germline V gene encodes CDR1 MNHGY and CDR2 SAAAGT. After removal of 6 bases from V and 3 bases from J, the junction contained 6 bases not matched to a gene.

The rearrangement links TRBV2 to TRBJ1-5; 12 bases line up with TRBD1. There are 16 residues in the CDR3. Per the germline V gene, CDR1 is SNHLY and CDR2 is FYNNEI. The V segment lost 6 bases and the J segment 6 bases; nucleotides outside the gene matches: 9. The CDR3 coding sequence is TGTGCCAGCAGCTCCTCCGGGACAGGGGGCGGTCAGCCCCAGCATTTT. Translated, it gives CASSSSGTGGGQPQHF.

The J gene is TRBJ2-5, the V gene TRBV6-5; 8 bases are a match to TRBD2. This CDR3 has 15 amino acids. V dropped 4 bases and J dropped 5; count of bases not matched to a gene: 9. CDR1 MNHEY and CDR2 SVGAGI come from the germline V gene. As DNA, the CDR3 is TGTGCCAGCAGTTCCATGGCGGGAGGCGGGGAGACCCAGTACTTC. It specifies CASSSMAGGGETQYF.

This chain links TRBV2 with TRBJ1-4; D perhaps matches TRBD1 (5 bases). Germline V gene sequence: CDR1 SNHLY, CDR2 FYNNEI. Deletions cut 4 bases from V and 1 base from J, with 7 bases between. This CDR3 comprises 14 residues. The CDR3 DNA follows: TGTGCCAGCAGTGGACAGAGAACTAATGAAAAACTGTTTTTT. This translates into CASSGQRTNEKLFF.